Here is one T cell receptor beta chain with its context. The antigen remains undetermined. Germline CDR1 SGHRS, CDR2 YFSETQ. Between the trimmed V and J ends, which lost 4 bases and 3 bases, there was a span of 20 bases. This CDR3 has 17 residues. The data were obtained in a study of T-cell memory formation after mild COVID-19. Findings of the study overall: Prior to infection, memory already included some responding clones, suggesting cross-reactive memory joined. The study found balanced CD4/CD8 in clones contracting day 15 to 85 and a CD4+ lean in later expanders.

TCRdb ran MiXCR on the 5' RACE reads and lists one entry per CDR3 protein. The sample yields roughly 50,000 distinct CDR3 sequences, 9% to 9.5% seen once. Sequencing was carried out using PBMCs or a T cell subset sorted from them (not recorded which). This clonotype originated in a man between 18 and 35 years old who had mild COVID-19 (a few samples of this study predate the infection). Cell type and time point are not known. This chain joins TRBV5-1 and TRBJ1-3; possible D gene TRBD1, 6 bases. This CDR3 reads CASSQLPGGAGGNTIYF. The CDR3 bases are TGCGCCAGCAGCCAACTGCCTGGGGGGGCCGGTGGAAACACCATATATTTT. The whole variable domain, filled in from reference TRBV5-1 and TRBJ1-3, reads KAGVTQTPRYLIKTRGQQVTLSCSPISGHRSVSWYQQTPGQGLQFLFEYFSETQRNKGNFPGRFSGRQFSNSRSEMNVSTLELGDSALYLCASSQLPGGAGGNTIYFGEGSWLTVV.